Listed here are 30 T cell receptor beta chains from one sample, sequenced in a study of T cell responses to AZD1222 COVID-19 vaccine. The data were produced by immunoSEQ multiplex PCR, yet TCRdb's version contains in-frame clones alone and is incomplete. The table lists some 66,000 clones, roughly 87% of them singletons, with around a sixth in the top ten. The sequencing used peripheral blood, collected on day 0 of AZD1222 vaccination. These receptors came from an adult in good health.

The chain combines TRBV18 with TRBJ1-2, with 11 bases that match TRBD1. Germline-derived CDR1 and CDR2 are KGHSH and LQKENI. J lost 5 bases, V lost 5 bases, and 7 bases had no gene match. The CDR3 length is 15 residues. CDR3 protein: CASSTSGQGAYGYTF. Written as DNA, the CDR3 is TGTGCCAGCTCAACGTCAGGACAGGGGGCGTATGGCTACACCTTC.

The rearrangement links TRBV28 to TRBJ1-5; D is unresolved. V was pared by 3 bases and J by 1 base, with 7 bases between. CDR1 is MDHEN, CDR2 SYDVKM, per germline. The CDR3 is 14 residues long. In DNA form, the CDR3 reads TGTGCCAGCAGTTTTTTGGGGAGCAATCAGCCCCAGCATTTT. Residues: CASSFLGSNQPQHF.

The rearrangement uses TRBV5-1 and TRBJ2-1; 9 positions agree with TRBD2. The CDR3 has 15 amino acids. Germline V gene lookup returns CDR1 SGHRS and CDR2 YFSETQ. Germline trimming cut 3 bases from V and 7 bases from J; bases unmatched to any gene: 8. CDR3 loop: CASSSVAGVTNEQFF. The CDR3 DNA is TGCGCCAGCAGCTCCGTAGCGGGGGTGACTAATGAGCAGTTCTTC.

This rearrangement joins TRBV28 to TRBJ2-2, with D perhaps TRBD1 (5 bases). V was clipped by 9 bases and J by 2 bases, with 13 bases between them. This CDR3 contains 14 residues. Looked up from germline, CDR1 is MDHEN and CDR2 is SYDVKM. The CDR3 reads CASNDSPNTGELFF. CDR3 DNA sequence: TGTGCCAGTAATGACAGCCCAAACACCGGGGAGCTGTTTTTT.

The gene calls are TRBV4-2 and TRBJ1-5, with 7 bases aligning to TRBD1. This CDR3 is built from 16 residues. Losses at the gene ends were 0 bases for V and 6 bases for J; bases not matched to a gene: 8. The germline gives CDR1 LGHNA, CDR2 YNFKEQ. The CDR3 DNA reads TGTGCCAGCAGCCAAGACACAGGGGATAGGAGTCAGCCCCAGCATTTT. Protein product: CASSQDTGDRSQPQHF.

The CDR3 nucleotides are TGTGCCAGCAGCCCGCCCCAACGAGAGCAGTTCTTC. As protein: CASSPPQREQFF. This rearrangement joins TRBV7-9 to TRBJ2-1; D uncertain. The V gene's germline CDR1 is SEHNR and CDR2 FQNEAQ (reference sequence). The CDR3 sequence is 12 residues long. Trimming pared 5 bases from V and 10 bases from J, leaving 12 bases between.

CDR3 loop: CASSWGQGRNTIYF. Written as DNA, the CDR3 is TGTGCCAGCAGTTGGGGACAGGGCAGAAACACCATATATTTT. This rearrangement joins TRBV6-5 to TRBJ1-3, with TRBD1 identical over 9 bases. Unmatched junction bases numbered 3, after V lost 4 bases and J lost 5 bases. The CDR3 totals 14 residues. CDR1 and CDR2 (germline): MNHEY, SVGAGI.

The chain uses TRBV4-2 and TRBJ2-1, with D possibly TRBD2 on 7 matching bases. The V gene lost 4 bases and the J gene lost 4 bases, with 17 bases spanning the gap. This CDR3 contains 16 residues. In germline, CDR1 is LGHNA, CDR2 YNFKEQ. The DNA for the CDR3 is TGTGCCAGCAGCCTCTACCGGGGGGCTACTTACAATGAGCAGTTCTTC. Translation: CASSLYRGATYNEQFF.

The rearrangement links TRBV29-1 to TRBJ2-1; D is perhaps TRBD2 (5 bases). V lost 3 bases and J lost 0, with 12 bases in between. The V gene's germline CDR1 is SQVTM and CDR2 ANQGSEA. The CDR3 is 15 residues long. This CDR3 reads CSVDPGSNSYNEQFF. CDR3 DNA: TGCAGCGTTGATCCTGGGAGTAACTCCTACAATGAGCAGTTCTTC.

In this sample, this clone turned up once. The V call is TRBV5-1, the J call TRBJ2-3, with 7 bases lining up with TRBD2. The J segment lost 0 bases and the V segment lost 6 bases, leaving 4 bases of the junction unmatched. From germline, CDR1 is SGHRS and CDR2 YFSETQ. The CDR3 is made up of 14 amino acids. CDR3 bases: TGCGCCAGCATGAGGCGGGGGAGCACAGATACGCAGTATTTT. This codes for CASMRRGSTDTQYF.

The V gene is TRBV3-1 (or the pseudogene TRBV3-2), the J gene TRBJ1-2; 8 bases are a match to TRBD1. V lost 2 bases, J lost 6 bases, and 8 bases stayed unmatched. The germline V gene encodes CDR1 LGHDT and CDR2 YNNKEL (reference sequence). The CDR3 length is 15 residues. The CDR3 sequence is CASSQQRQGFNGYTF. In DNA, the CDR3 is TGTGCCAGCAGCCAACAGCGACAGGGGTTTAATGGCTACACCTTC.

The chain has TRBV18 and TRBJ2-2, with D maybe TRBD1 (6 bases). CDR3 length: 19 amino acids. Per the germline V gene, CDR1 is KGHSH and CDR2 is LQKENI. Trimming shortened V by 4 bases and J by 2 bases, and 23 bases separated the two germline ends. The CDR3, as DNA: TGTGCCAGCTCACGCTCCAACGGACAGTTTGGGATAAACACCGGGGAGCTGTTTTTT. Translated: CASSRSNGQFGINTGELFF.

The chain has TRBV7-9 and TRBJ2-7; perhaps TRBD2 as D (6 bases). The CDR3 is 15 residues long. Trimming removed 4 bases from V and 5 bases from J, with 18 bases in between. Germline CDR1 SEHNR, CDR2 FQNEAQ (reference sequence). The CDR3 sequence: CASSSMFGGKDEQYF. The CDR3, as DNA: TGTGCCAGCAGCTCCATGTTTGGAGGGAAGGACGAGCAGTACTTC. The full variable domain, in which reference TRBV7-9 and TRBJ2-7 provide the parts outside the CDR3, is DTGVSQNPRHKITKRGQNVTFRCDPISEHNRLYWYRQTLGQGPEFLTYFQNEAQLEKSRLLSDRFSAERPKGSFSTLEIQRTEQGDSAMYLCASSSMFGGKDEQYFGPGTRLTVT.

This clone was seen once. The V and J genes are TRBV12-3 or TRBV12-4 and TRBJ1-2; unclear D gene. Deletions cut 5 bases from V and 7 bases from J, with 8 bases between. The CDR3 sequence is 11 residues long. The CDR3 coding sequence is TGTGCCAGCAGTGCAAGATTTGGCTACACCTTC. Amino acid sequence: CASSARFGYTF.

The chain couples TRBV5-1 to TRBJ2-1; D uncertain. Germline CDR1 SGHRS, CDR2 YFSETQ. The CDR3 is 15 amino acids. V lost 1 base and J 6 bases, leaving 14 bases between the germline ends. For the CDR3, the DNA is TGCGCCAGCAGCTTGCAGGCGATCCATGGCAATGAGCAGTTCTTC. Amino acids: CASSLQAIHGNEQFF.

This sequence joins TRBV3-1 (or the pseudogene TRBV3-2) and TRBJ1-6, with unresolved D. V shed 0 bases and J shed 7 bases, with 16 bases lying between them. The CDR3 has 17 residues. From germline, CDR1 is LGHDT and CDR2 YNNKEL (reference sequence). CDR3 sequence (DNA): TGTGCCAGCAGCCAAGACCGCTCAACGCTTGGGAATTCACCCCTCCACTTT. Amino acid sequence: CASSQDRSTLGNSPLHF.

The DNA of the CDR3 is TGTGCCAGCAGCTTAGTTACAGCTAGGAAGGGCACTGAAGCTTTCTTT. Residues: CASSLVTARKGTEAFF. The chain links TRBV7-9 to TRBJ1-1; D remains unclear. CDR3 length: 16 amino acids. Germline CDR1 is SEHNR and CDR2 is FQNEAQ (reference sequence). V gave up 1 base and J gave up 4 bases, with 16 bases separating them. Complete variable domain (other parts from reference TRBV7-9 and TRBJ1-1): DTGVSQNPRHKITKRGQNVTFRCDPISEHNRLYWYRQTLGQGPEFLTYFQNEAQLEKSRLLSDRFSAERPKGSFSTLEIQRTEQGDSAMYLCASSLVTARKGTEAFFGQGTRLTVV.

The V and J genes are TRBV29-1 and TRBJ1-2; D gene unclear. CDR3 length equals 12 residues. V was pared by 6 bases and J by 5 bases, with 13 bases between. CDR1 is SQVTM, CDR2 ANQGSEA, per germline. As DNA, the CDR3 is TGCAGCGTCCTCCTGGTACGATATGGCTACACCTTC. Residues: CSVLLVRYGYTF.

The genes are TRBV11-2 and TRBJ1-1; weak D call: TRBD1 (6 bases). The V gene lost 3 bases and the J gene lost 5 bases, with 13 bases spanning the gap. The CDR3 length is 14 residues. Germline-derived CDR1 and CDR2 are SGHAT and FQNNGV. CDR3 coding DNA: TGTGCCAGCAGCTTCCAGGGGATTAGTACTGAAGCTTTCTTT. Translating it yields CASSFQGISTEAFF.

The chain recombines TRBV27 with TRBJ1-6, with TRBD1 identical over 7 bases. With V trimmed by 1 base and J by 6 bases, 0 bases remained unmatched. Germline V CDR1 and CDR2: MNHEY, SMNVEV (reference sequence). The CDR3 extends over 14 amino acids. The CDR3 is CASSLWDSNSPLHF. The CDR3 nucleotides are TGTGCCAGCAGTTTATGGGACAGTAATTCACCCCTCCACTTT.

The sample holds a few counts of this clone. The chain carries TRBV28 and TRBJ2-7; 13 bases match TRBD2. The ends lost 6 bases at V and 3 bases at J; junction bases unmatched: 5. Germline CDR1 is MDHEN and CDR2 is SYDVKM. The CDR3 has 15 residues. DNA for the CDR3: TGTGCCAGCAGAATGACTAGCGGGAGGCTCTACGAGCAGTACTTC. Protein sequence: CASRMTSGRLYEQYF.

The CDR3 region is CASSQVEAVRGSPLHF. CDR3 coding DNA: TGTGCCAGCAGCCAAGTAGAGGCGGTCCGGGGGTCACCCCTCCACTTT. J is TRBJ1-6 and V is TRBV3-1 (or the pseudogene TRBV3-2), with a tentative D call TRBD1 (5 bases). Per the germline V gene, CDR1 is LGHDT and CDR2 is YNNKEL (reference sequence). The CDR3 is 16 amino acids. Between the trimmed V and J ends, which lost 1 base and 10 bases, there was a span of 17 bases.

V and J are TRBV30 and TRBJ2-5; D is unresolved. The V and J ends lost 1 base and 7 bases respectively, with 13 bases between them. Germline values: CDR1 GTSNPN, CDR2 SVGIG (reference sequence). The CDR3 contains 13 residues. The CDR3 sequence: CAWSGGNGGTQYF. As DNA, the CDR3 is TGTGCCTGGAGTGGAGGAAACGGTGGGACCCAGTACTTC.

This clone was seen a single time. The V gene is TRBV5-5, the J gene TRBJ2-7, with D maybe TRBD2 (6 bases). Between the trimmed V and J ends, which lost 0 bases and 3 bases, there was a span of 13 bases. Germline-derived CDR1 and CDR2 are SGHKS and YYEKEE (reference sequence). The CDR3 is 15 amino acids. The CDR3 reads CASSLAGGPRYEQYF. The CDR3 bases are TGTGCCAGCAGCTTGGCCGGGGGTCCTCGCTACGAGCAGTACTTC. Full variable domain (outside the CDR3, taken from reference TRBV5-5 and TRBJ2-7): DAGVTQSPTHLIKTRGQQVTLRCSPISGHKSVSWYQQVLGQGPQFIFQYYEKEERGRGNFPDRFSARQFPNYSSELNVNALLLGDSALYLCASSLAGGPRYEQYFGPGTRLTVT.

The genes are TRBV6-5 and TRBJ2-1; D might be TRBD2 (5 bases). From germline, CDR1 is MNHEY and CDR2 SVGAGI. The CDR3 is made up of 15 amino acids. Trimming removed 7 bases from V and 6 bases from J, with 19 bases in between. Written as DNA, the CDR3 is TGTGCCAGCACCCAACCGAGGGAGAACTCCAATGAGCAGTTCTTC. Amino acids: CASTQPRENSNEQFF.

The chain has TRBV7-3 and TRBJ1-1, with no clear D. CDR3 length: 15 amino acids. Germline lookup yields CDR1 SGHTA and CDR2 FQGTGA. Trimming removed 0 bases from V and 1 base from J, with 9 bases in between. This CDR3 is CASSLTPGGNTEAFF. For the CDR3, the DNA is TGTGCCAGCAGCTTAACTCCGGGAGGGAACACTGAAGCTTTCTTT.

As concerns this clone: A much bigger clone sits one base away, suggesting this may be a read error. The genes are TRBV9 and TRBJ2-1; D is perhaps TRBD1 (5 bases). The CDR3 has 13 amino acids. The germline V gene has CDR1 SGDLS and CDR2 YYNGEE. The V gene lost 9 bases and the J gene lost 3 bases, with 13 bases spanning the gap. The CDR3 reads CANSRTSYNEQFF. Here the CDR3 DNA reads TGTGCCAACAGTCGGACAAGCTACAATGAGCAGTTCTTC.

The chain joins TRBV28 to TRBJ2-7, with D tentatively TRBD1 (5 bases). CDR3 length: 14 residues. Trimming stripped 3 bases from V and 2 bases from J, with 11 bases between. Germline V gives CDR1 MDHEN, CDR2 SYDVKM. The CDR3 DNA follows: TGTGCCAGCAGTTTTACAGGCTTCACCTACGAGCAGTACTTC. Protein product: CASSFTGFTYEQYF.

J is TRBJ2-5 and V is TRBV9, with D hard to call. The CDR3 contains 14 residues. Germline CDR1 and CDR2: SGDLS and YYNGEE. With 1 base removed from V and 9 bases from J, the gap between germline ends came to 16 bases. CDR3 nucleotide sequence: TGTGCCAGCAGCGTAAATAGTGACTTCCGGGCCCAGTACTTC. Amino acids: CASSVNSDFRAQYF. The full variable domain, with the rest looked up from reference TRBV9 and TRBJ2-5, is DSGVTQTPKHLITATGQRVTLRCSPRSGDLSVYWYQQSLDQGLQFLIQYYNGEERAKGNILERFSAQQFPDLHSELNLSSLELGDSALYFCASSVNSDFRAQYFGPGTRLLVL.

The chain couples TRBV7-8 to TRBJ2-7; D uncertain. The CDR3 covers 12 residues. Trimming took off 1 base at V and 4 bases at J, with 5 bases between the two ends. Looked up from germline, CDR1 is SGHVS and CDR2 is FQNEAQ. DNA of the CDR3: TGTGCCAGCAGCTTAGGGAGATACGAGCAGTACTTC. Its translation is CASSLGRYEQYF. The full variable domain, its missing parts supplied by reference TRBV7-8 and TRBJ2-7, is GAGVSQSPRYKVAKRGQDVALRCDPISGHVSLFWYQQALGQGPEFLTYFQNEAQLDKSGLPSDRFFAERPEGSVSTLKIQRTQQEDSAVYLCASSLGRYEQYFGPGTRLTVT.